Listed below are T cell receptor beta chains from one sample, sequenced in a study of PD-L1 blockade in urothelial cancer. Generated by immunoSEQ multiplex PCR, the TCRdb table keeps only in-frame clones and is missing some. Found here are about 35,000 clones, 36% of them singletons; the top ten hold around 8.9%. The specimen was tumor tissue, collected before atezolizumab (anti-PD-L1) treatment. These receptors originate from a man between 60 and 75 years old with urothelial cancer. The CDR3 runs from the conserved cysteine through the conserved F or W. D genes are given only for firm matches. Size values are once, few and many counts, or a class for expanded clones, and some rows have none.

few	-	TRBV18	TRBJ1-4	TGTGCCAGCTCACCATGGGGGCAGTTTGCAACTAATGAAAAACTGTTTTTT	CASSPWGQFATNEKLFF
-	-	TRBV19	TRBJ2-7	TGTGCCAGTAGTATCAACATCCAGTCCTACGAGCAGTACTTC	CASSINIQSYEQYF
-	TRBD1	TRBV28	TRBJ2-7	TGTGCCAGCAGTGCCTCGGGACAGGGCGGCTACGAGCAGTACTTC	CASSASGQGGYEQYF
-	-	TRBV28	TRBJ1-1	TGTGCCAGCAGTTTAAGTCAGTTCGAAGCTTTCTTT	CASSLSQFEAFF
many	-	TRBV6-8	TRBJ1-2	TGTGCCAGCAGTGAGAGTGGGGTAGGCTATGGCTACACCTTC	CASSESGVGYGYTF
-	-	TRBV11-3	TRBJ2-1	TGTGCCAGCAGCCCAGTTAGCTCCTACAATGAGCAGTTCTTC	CASSPVSSYNEQFF
once	TRBD1	TRBV28	TRBJ1-5	TGTGCCATCCAAGACAGGGCGAATCAGCCCCAGCATTTT	CAIQDRANQPQHF
-	TRBD1	TRBV19	TRBJ1-6	TGTGCCAGTAGTATTGTTCAGGGGGGTAATTCACCCCTCCACTTT	CASSIVQGGNSPLHF
few	-	TRBV2	TRBJ2-5	TGTGCCAGCAGTGAGGGGGAAGAGACCCAGTACTTC	CASSEGEETQYF
-	-	TRBV19	TRBJ2-7	TGTGCCAGTAGGACCAGGGGCAAGCAGTACTTC	CASRTRGKQYF
few	-	TRBV6-8	TRBJ1-6	TGTGCCAGCACCGGGACACAGAATTCACCCCTCCACTTT	CASTGTQNSPLHF
few	-	TRBV9	TRBJ1-2	TGTGCCAGCAGGCACCCAGAGTCGGGACGGAAGGATTATAACTATGGCTACACCTTC	CASRHPESGRKDYNYGYTF
-	-	TRBV14	TRBJ2-5	TGTGCCAGCAGCGATCATGGGGGTGGGATTTACCAAGAGACCCAGTACTTC	CASSDHGGGIYQETQYF
few	TRBD1	TRBV29-1	TRBJ1-2	TGCAGCGTTGAAGATCCCAGGGGGCACTATGGCTACACCTTC	CSVEDPRGHYGYTF
medium-sized	-	TRBV6-8	TRBJ1-5	TGTGCCAGCAGTACAGGGAATCAGCCCCAGCATTTT	CASSTGNQPQHF
medium-sized	-	TRBV19	TRBJ2-3	TGTGCCAGTAGGTTGGGAAACGGAGATACGCAGTATTTT	CASRLGNGDTQYF